One sample yielded the 28 T cell receptor beta chains listed below, sequenced in a study of cytomegalovirus exposure and HLA in healthy donors. PCR involved 60 Vbeta and 13 Jbeta primers. Sequencing used immunoSEQ multiplex PCR; TCRdb keeps in-frame clones, though not all of them. The repertoire holds 200,000 to 250,000 clones, with over 65% as singletons. Sequenced input: PBMCs. Receptors were obtained from a man aged 35 to 55 in good health and CMV-seronegative.

The rearrangement uses TRBV7-8 and TRBJ2-1; weak D call: TRBD1 (6 bases). CDR3 length: 15 amino acids. V lost 6 bases to trimming and J lost 4 bases, with 16 bases between them. Per germline, CDR1 SGHVS and CDR2 FQNEAQ. The CDR3 is CASSSDRLHYNEQFF. As DNA, the CDR3 is TGTGCCAGCAGTTCCGACAGGCTTCATTACAATGAGCAGTTCTTC.

The genes are TRBV9 and TRBJ2-5; D not resolved. Trimming stripped 0 bases from V and 5 bases from J, with 8 bases between. In germline, CDR1 is SGDLS, CDR2 YYNGEE. The CDR3 contains 13 residues. CDR3 in amino acids: CASSVVVGETQYF. The CDR3 DNA reads TGTGCCAGCAGCGTAGTCGTGGGCGAGACCCAGTACTTC.

V is TRBV7-9 and J is TRBJ2-7; possibly TRBD1 for D (6 bases). Trimming removed 1 base at V and 2 bases at J, with 9 bases between. The CDR3 is 14 amino acids. Germline CDR1 is SEHNR and CDR2 is FQNEAQ (reference sequence). The DNA for the CDR3 is TGTGCCAGCAGCTTAGGGACAGCCACCTACGAGCAGTACTTC. It encodes CASSLGTATYEQYF.

This clone was counted a few times. The V call is TRBV5-6, the J call TRBJ1-1; TRBD1 aligns across 7 bases. V dropped 4 bases and J dropped 8; count of bases not matched to a gene: 5. CDR1 SGHDT and CDR2 YYEEEE come from the germline V gene. This CDR3 is 12 amino acids long. The CDR3 region is CASSPRTGEAFF. Here the CDR3 DNA reads TGTGCCAGCAGCCCCCGGACAGGCGAAGCTTTCTTT.

The table lists this clone with a few counts. The chain couples TRBV5-4 to TRBJ2-2; possible D gene TRBD2, 6 bases. CDR1 is SGHNT, CDR2 YYREEE, per germline (reference sequence). V was clipped by 0 bases and J by 1 base, with 7 bases between them. This CDR3 contains 15 residues. CDR3 sequence reads: CASSLVGGNTGELFF. In DNA, the CDR3 is TGTGCCAGCAGCTTGGTGGGAGGGAACACCGGGGAGCTGTTTTTT.

This chain links TRBV7-9 with TRBJ2-3; 7 positions match TRBD2. Germline V gives CDR1 SEHNR, CDR2 FQNEAQ (reference sequence). V shed 3 bases, J shed 1 base, and the junction held 4 bases outside the gene matches. The CDR3 spans 15 residues. CDR3 sequence: CASSFVTSGTDTQYF. The DNA of the CDR3 is TGTGCCAGCAGCTTCGTTACTAGCGGCACAGATACGCAGTATTTT.

The gene calls are TRBV7-9 and TRBJ1-4, with a weak D call TRBD1 (5 bases). This CDR3 has 15 amino acids. Germline V gene lookup returns CDR1 SEHNR and CDR2 FQNEAQ (reference sequence). The V and J ends lost 1 base and 6 bases respectively, with 12 bases between them. The CDR3: CASSLGAGIDEKLFF. DNA of the CDR3: TGTGCCAGCAGCTTAGGAGCAGGGATAGATGAAAAACTGTTTTTT. The whole variable domain, filled in from reference TRBV7-9 and TRBJ1-4, reads DTGVSQNPRHKITKRGQNVTFRCDPISEHNRLYWYRQTLGQGPEFLTYFQNEAQLEKSRLLSDRFSAERPKGSFSTLEIQRTEQGDSAMYLCASSLGAGIDEKLFFGSGTQLSVL.

The genes are TRBV6-5 and TRBJ1-6; the match to TRBD1 covers 7 bases. The CDR3 extends over 14 amino acids. The germline V gene has CDR1 MNHEY and CDR2 SVGAGI. V shed 5 bases, J shed 9 bases, and the junction held 7 bases outside the gene matches. The CDR3 loop is CASSTRDRGSPLHF. The CDR3 region has the DNA TGTGCCAGCAGTACCCGGGACAGAGGTTCACCCCTCCACTTT.

J is TRBJ2-7 and V is TRBV29-1; 8 bases line up with TRBD1. Germline lookup yields CDR1 SQVTM and CDR2 ANQGSEA. CDR3 length equals 15 residues. V gave up 8 bases and J gave up 1 base; unmatched junction bases: 13. The CDR3 sequence: CSTITGGKKSYEQYF. The CDR3 DNA follows: TGCAGCACAATTACAGGGGGGAAAAAATCCTACGAGCAGTACTTC.

V gene TRBV27 combines with J gene TRBJ2-2; 12 bases align to TRBD1. This CDR3 region has 16 residues. The V and J ends lost 3 bases and 3 bases, in that order; junction bases with no gene match: 2. The V gene's germline CDR1 is MNHEY and CDR2 SMNVEV (reference sequence). The CDR3 here is CASSFGTGGDTGELFF. CDR3 nucleotide sequence: TGTGCCAGCAGTTTCGGGACAGGGGGCGACACCGGGGAGCTGTTTTTT.

The sample holds one count of this clone. V and J are TRBV7-6 and TRBJ1-1; perhaps TRBD1 as D (5 bases). From germline, CDR1 is SGHVS and CDR2 FNYEAQ. The CDR3 spans 14 residues. Trimming cost V 2 bases and J 1 base, with 8 bases left between them. CDR3 nucleotides: TGTGCCAGCAGCTTACAGGGTCCGAACACTGAAGCTTTCTTT. It is translated as CASSLQGPNTEAFF.

The chain is built from TRBV6-5 and TRBJ2-5; D is possibly TRBD1 (6 bases). The V gene lost 6 bases and the J gene lost 1 base, with 9 bases spanning the gap. CDR3 length equals 13 residues. From germline, CDR1 is MNHEY and CDR2 SVGAGI. The CDR3, as DNA: TGTGCCAGCAGACAGGGCCGCCAAGAGACCCAGTACTTC. It encodes CASRQGRQETQYF.

The gene calls are TRBV12-5 and TRBJ2-1, with 9 bases identical to TRBD2. The CDR3 runs 18 residues. Unmatched junction bases numbered 17, after V lost 6 bases and J lost 5 bases. Per germline, CDR1 LGHNT and CDR2 FRNRAP. The CDR3 sequence: CASGWGGGALLTDNEQFF. The CDR3 DNA follows: TGTGCTAGTGGCTGGGGCGGGGGGGCCTTGCTCACCGACAATGAGCAGTTCTTC.

V gene TRBV5-5 combines with J gene TRBJ1-2, with unresolved D. The V gene's germline CDR1 is SGHKS and CDR2 YYEKEE (reference sequence). The germline V and J ends were trimmed by 0 bases and 0 bases, with 9 bases remaining between them. The CDR3 is 15 amino acids. The CDR3 loop is CASSLAQVTNYGYTF. The CDR3 DNA reads TGTGCCAGCAGCTTGGCCCAGGTTACTAACTATGGCTACACCTTC.

V usage is TRBV9 and J usage is TRBJ2-2; 8 bases line up with TRBD2. The germline CDR1 and CDR2 sequences are SGDLS and YYNGEE. The CDR3 spans 17 residues. With V trimmed by 4 bases and J by 2 bases, 10 bases remained unmatched. The CDR3 DNA is TGTGCCAGCAGCTTTAAACGGGGGGGCCGAAACACCGGGGAGCTGTTTTTT. Its translation: CASSFKRGGRNTGELFF.

This clone appeared once. The V and J genes are TRBV6-5 and TRBJ2-7; 7 nucleotides match TRBD1. The V gene end was trimmed by 1 base and the J gene end by 3 bases; junction bases not matched to a gene: 6. The CDR3 extends over 15 amino acids. Looked up from germline, CDR1 is MNHEY and CDR2 is SVGAGI. The CDR3 here is CASSYLTGSDYEQYF. The CDR3, as DNA: TGTGCCAGCAGTTACTTGACAGGGAGCGACTACGAGCAGTACTTC.

This clone turned up a few times. The chain carries TRBV18 and TRBJ2-1; 16 bases agree with TRBD2. The trim removed 1 base at V and 6 bases at J, leaving 9 bases unmatched. The CDR3 contains 19 residues. Germline V gene data show CDR1 as KGHSH and CDR2 as LQKENI. CDR3 nucleotides: TGTGCCAGCTCACCACTAGGGACTAGCGGGAGGGCCGGGAGCAATGAGCAGTTCTTC. Its translation: CASSPLGTSGRAGSNEQFF.

The V gene is TRBV10-3, the J gene TRBJ2-5, with 7 bases matching TRBD1. Trimming cost V 6 bases and J 0 bases; bases outside gene matches: 4. The CDR3 contains 14 residues. Germline V gene sequence: CDR1 ENHRY, CDR2 SYGVKD. Here the CDR3 DNA reads TGTGCCATCAGGGGGACAGAGAACCAAGAGACCCAGTACTTC. Protein: CAIRGTENQETQYF.

This rearrangement joins TRBV6-5 to TRBJ1-1; 8 bases fit TRBD1. Per germline, CDR1 MNHEY and CDR2 SVGAGI. The V and J ends lost 6 bases and 4 bases, in that order; junction bases with no gene match: 4. The CDR3 spans 13 residues. The CDR3 sequence: CASSRTGTTEAFF. CDR3 bases: TGTGCCAGCAGCCGGACAGGGACCACTGAAGCTTTCTTT.

The V call is TRBV30, the J call TRBJ2-7; D not resolved. Germline-derived CDR1 and CDR2 are GTSNPN and SVGIG (reference sequence). The CDR3 loop spans 13 amino acids. Trimming took 0 bases from V and 4 from J, leaving 10 bases between them. CDR3 residues: CAWSVYSLYEQYF. As DNA, the CDR3 is TGTGCCTGGAGTGTATACAGTTTGTACGAGCAGTACTTC.

This clone was counted only a few times. The V call is TRBV5-1, the J call TRBJ2-7; D unresolved. Germline assignment: CDR1 SGHRS and CDR2 YFSETQ. Trimming took off 0 bases at V and 3 bases at J, with 13 bases between the two ends. This CDR3 is 15 amino acids long. CDR3 sequence: CASSLDSVPLYEQYF. CDR3 DNA sequence: TGCGCCAGCAGCTTGGATTCGGTTCCCCTCTACGAGCAGTACTTC.

The chain couples TRBV6-5 to TRBJ2-1; 8 positions match TRBD2. This CDR3 contains 15 residues. Germline values: CDR1 MNHEY, CDR2 SVGAGI. Germline trimming cut 2 bases from V and 3 bases from J; bases unmatched to any gene: 3. This CDR3 reads CASSYGTRGYNEQFF. CDR3 in DNA: TGTGCCAGCAGTTACGGGACTAGGGGCTACAATGAGCAGTTCTTC.

V and J are TRBV5-1 and TRBJ1-1, with a possible D match to TRBD1 (5 bases). In germline, CDR1 is SGHRS, CDR2 YFSETQ. CDR3 length: 16 residues. Deletions cut 0 bases from V and 1 base from J, with 13 bases between. The CDR3 DNA reads TGCGCCAGCAGCTTGGAAGTCGCAGGGCCGAACACTGAAGCTTTCTTT. This gives the protein CASSLEVAGPNTEAFF.

J is TRBJ1-1 and V is TRBV6-4; the D gene is possibly TRBD1 (6 bases). The germline CDR1 and CDR2 sequences are MRHNA and SNTAGT. The V end was cut by 8 bases, the J end by 5 bases, with 21 bases between. This CDR3 spans 15 amino acids. The DNA of the CDR3 is TGTGCCAGCGGGGGGGGGCCATCCCATAAAACTGAAGCTTTCTTT. Residues: CASGGGPSHKTEAFF.

In this sample, this clone turned up a few times. CDR3 in amino acids: CASSLGKARKETQYF. CDR3 DNA sequence: TGCGCCAGCAGCTTGGGGAAAGCGAGAAAAGAGACCCAGTACTTC. The chain recombines TRBV5-1 with TRBJ2-5; no reliable D call. CDR3 length: 15 amino acids. The germline V gene encodes CDR1 SGHRS and CDR2 YFSETQ. Trimming shortened V by 0 bases and J by 3 bases, and 12 bases separated the two germline ends.

The chain couples TRBV7-2 to TRBJ1-1; TRBD1 matches at 7 bases. The CDR3 has 13 amino acids. Germline-derived CDR1 and CDR2 are SGHTA and FQGNSA. After removal of 3 bases from V and 11 bases from J, the junction contained 9 bases not matched to a gene. The CDR3 region has the DNA TGTGCCAGCAGCTTCCTGGACAGGCAGTGGGCTTTCTTT. Translation: CASSFLDRQWAFF.

The gene calls are TRBV2 and TRBJ2-7; 11 bases are a match to TRBD2. V lost 7 bases to trimming and J lost 3 bases; unmatched junction nucleotides: 5. The CDR3 totals 14 residues. CDR1 and CDR2 (germline): SNHLY, FYNNEI. The CDR3 region is CASNLAGGIYEQYF. CDR3 coding DNA: TGTGCCAGCAACCTAGCGGGAGGCATCTACGAGCAGTACTTC.

The CDR3 nucleotides read TGTGCCAGCAGCTTCATCGGGACAGGGGGCGCAAGGGATGGCTACACCTTC. Translated, it gives CASSFIGTGGARDGYTF. The chain is built from TRBV5-4 and TRBJ1-2; TRBD1 matches 12 bases. CDR3 length: 17 amino acids. The V segment lost 2 bases and the J segment 6 bases; nucleotides outside the gene matches: 11. Germline V CDR1 and CDR2: SGHNT, YYREEE (reference sequence).